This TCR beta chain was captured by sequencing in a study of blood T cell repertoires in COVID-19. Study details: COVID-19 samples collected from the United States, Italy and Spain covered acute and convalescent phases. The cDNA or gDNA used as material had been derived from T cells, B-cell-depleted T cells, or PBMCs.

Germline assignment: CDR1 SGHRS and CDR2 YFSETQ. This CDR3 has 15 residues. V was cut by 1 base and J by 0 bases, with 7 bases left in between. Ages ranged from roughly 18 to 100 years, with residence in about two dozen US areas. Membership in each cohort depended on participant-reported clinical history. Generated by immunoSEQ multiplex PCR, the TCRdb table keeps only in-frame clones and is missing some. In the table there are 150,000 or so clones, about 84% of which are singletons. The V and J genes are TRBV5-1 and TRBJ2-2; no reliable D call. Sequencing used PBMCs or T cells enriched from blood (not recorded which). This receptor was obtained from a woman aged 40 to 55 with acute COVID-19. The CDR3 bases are TGCGCCAGCAGCTTGTATCAGTCGAACACCGGGGAGCTGTTTTTT. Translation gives CASSLYQSNTGELFF.